The 9 T cell receptor beta chains listed next were all sequenced from one sample in a study of blood T cell repertoires in COVID-19. TCRdb's table, derived via immunoSEQ multiplex PCR, lists solely in-frame clones and lacks some. The top ten clones hold 2.2% of a sample with around 220,000 clones, roughly nine tenths of them seen once. The sample was peripheral blood. These receptors were taken from a woman aged 45 to 65 with acute or convalescent COVID-19.

This chain uses TRBV10-3 with TRBJ2-3; TRBD1 aligns across 9 bases. The CDR3 is 16 residues long. Per germline, CDR1 ENHRY and CDR2 SYGVKD. Germline trimming cut 6 bases from V and 2 bases from J; bases unmatched to any gene: 9. The CDR3: CAISRPGTGNTDTQYF. For the CDR3, the DNA is TGTGCCATCAGCCGTCCCGGGACAGGGAACACAGATACGCAGTATTTT.

The chain recombines TRBV4-1 with TRBJ1-2; 7 nucleotides align to TRBD1. Looked up from germline, CDR1 is MGHRA and CDR2 is YSYEKL. V lost 0 bases to trimming and J lost 8 bases; unmatched junction nucleotides: 0. This CDR3 contains 12 residues. The DNA for the CDR3 is TGCGCCAGCAGCCAAGAACAGGGGGGCTACACCTTC. Translated: CASSQEQGGYTF.

The J gene is TRBJ1-2, the V gene TRBV6-1; no definite D call. The CDR3 loop spans 14 amino acids. The germline V gene encodes CDR1 MNHNS and CDR2 SASEGT. Trimming removed 2 bases from V and 2 bases from J, with 9 bases in between. The CDR3 DNA reads TGTGCCAGCAGTGAATATCAGCGGAACTATGGCTACACCTTC. Protein product: CASSEYQRNYGYTF.

This clone was counted a single time. The genes are TRBV3-1 (or the pseudogene TRBV3-2) and TRBJ2-7; 11 bases line up with TRBD2. Trimming at V came to 1 base and at J to 3 bases, leaving 5 bases not matched to a gene. Germline CDR1 LGHDT, CDR2 YNNKEL (reference sequence). The CDR3 sequence is 16 residues long. CDR3 coding DNA: TGTGCCAGCAGCCAAGGACTAGCGGGGATCGGCTACGAGCAGTACTTC. It yields the protein CASSQGLAGIGYEQYF.

The chain links TRBV19 to TRBJ2-3, with a weak D call TRBD2 (5 bases). Germline V gives CDR1 LNHDA, CDR2 SQIVND (reference sequence). Trimming took off 6 bases at V and 3 bases at J, with 16 bases between the two ends. The CDR3 runs 15 residues. This CDR3 is CASSLGPTGTDTQYF. In DNA form, the CDR3 reads TGTGCCAGTAGCCTAGGCCCCACGGGAACAGATACGCAGTATTTT.

V is TRBV7-2 and J is TRBJ2-4, with a tentative D call TRBD2 (5 bases). Germline-derived CDR1 and CDR2 are SGHTA and FQGNSA. This CDR3 contains 14 residues. Trimming cost V 4 bases and J 8 bases, with 15 bases left between them. The DNA for the CDR3 is TGTGCCAGCAGCTGGAAGTGGGGAGAGGACATTCAGTACTTC. This codes for CASSWKWGEDIQYF.

V and J are TRBV10-3 and TRBJ1-3; D is ambiguous. This CDR3 spans 15 amino acids. V was cut by 7 bases and J by 0 bases, with 13 bases left in between. Germline V gene data show CDR1 as ENHRY and CDR2 as SYGVKD. In DNA, the CDR3 is TGTGCCATCACCGACGCAAGACACTCTGGAAACACCATATATTTT. It translates to CAITDARHSGNTIYF.

This sequence joins TRBV2 and TRBJ2-7; TRBD2 matches at 12 bases. This CDR3 is built from 16 residues. With 6 bases clipped from V and 0 bases from J, the junction kept 6 bases outside the gene matches. Germline loops: CDR1 SNHLY, CDR2 FYNNEI. The CDR3 region has the DNA TGTGCCAGCAGGGGGACTAGCGGGTGGATCTCCTACGAGCAGTACTTC. This translates into CASRGTSGWISYEQYF.

This chain connects TRBV12-5 to TRBJ2-7, with D possibly TRBD1 on 6 matching bases. The CDR3 runs 15 residues. CDR1 and CDR2 from the germline V gene are LGHNT and FRNRAP. Trimming removed 2 bases from V and 2 bases from J, with 13 bases in between. The CDR3 loop is CASGLIPGQPYEQYF. In nucleotides, the CDR3 is TGTGCTAGTGGTTTGATCCCGGGACAACCCTACGAGCAGTACTTC.